Sequencing of this TCR beta chain was carried out in a study of blood T cell repertoires in COVID-19. Seattle-derived patients entered the study during active infection and were followed longitudinally. Deletions cut 2 bases from V and 0 bases from J, with 14 bases between. There are 17 residues in the CDR3. From germline, CDR1 is MNHNS and CDR2 SASEGT. The protocol was immunoSEQ multiplex PCR, while the TCRdb copy is restricted to in-frame clones and leaves out a portion. This table holds some 450,000 clones, more than 70% found once. This clone was seen only a few times. The chain couples TRBV6-1 to TRBJ1-5; no clear D. The origin of this receptor is a woman between 50 and 59 years old with COVID-19, enrolled during active disease. Sequencing was done on a sample of peripheral blood. The CDR3 protein is CASSEWSAVYSNQPQHF. The CDR3 nucleotides are TGTGCCAGCAGTGAATGGAGTGCAGTTTATAGCAATCAGCCCCAGCATTTT.